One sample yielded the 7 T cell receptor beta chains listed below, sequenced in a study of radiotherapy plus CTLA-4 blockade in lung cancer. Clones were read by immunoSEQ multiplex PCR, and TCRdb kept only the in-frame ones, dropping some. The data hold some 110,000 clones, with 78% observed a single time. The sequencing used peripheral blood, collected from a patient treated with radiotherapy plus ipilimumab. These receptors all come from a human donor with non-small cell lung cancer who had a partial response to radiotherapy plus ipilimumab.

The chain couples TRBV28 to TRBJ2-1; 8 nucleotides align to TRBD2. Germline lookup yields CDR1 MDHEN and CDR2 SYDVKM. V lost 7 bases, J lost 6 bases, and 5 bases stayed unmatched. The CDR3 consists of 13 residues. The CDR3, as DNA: TGTGCCAGCATATACGGGGGGGGCAATGAGCAGTTCTTC. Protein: CASIYGGGNEQFF.

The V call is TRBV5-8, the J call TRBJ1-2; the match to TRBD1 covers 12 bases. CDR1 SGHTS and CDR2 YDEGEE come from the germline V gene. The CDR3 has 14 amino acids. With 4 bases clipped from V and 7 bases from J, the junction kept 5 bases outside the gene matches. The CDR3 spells CASSQGQGAAGYTF. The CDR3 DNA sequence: TGTGCCAGCAGCCAGGGACAGGGGGCTGCTGGCTACACCTTC.

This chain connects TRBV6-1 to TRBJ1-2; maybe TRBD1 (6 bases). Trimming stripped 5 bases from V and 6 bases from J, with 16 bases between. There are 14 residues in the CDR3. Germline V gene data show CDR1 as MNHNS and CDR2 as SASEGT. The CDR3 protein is CASSPQGMTNGYTF. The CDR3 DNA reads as TGTGCCAGCAGTCCTCAGGGGATGACAAATGGCTACACCTTC.

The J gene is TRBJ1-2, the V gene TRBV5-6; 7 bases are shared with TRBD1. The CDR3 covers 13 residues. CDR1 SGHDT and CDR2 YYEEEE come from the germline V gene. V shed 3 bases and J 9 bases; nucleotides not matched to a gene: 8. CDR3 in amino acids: CASSSTGRNSYTF. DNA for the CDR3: TGTGCCAGCAGCTCGACAGGGCGAAATAGCTACACCTTC.

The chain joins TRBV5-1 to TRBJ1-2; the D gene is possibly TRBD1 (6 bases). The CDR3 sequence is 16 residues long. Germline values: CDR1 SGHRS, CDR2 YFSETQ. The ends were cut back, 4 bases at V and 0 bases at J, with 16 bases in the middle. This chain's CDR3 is CASSTGTGPTNYGYTF. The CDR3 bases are TGCGCCAGCAGCACTGGCACAGGGCCGACTAACTATGGCTACACCTTC.

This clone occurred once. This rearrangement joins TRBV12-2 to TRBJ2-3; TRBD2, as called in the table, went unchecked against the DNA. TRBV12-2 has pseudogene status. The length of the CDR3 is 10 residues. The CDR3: CASRLPAQYF. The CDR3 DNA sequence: TGTGCAAGTCGCTTACCGGCGCAGTATTTT.

The CDR3 reads CASSSGRVSTDTQYF. The CDR3 coding sequence is TGTGCCAGTAGTTCGGGGAGAGTAAGCACAGATACGCAGTATTTT. This chain connects TRBV19 to TRBJ2-3, with TRBD2 as a possible D gene (5 bases). Per germline, CDR1 LNHDA and CDR2 SQIVND (reference sequence). V lost 5 bases, J lost 0 bases, and 12 bases lay in between. This CDR3 comprises 15 residues.